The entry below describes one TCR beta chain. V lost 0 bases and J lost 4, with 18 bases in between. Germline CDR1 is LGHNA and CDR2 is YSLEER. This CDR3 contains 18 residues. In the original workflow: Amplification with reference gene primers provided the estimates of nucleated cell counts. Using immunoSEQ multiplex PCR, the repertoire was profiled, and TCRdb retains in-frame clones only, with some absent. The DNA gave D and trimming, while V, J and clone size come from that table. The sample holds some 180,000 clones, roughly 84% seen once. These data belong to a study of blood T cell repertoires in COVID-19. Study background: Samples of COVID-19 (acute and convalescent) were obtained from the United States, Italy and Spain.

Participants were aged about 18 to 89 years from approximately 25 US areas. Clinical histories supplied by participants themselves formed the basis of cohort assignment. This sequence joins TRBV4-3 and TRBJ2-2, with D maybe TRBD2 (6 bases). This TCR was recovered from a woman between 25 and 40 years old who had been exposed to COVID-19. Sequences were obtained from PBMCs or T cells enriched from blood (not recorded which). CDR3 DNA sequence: TGCGCCAGCAGCCAAGATGGGCCCGGGAGCTGGGGCACCGGGGAGCTGTTTTTT. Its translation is CASSQDGPGSWGTGELFF.